These T cell receptor beta chains were read from a single sample in a study of vaccination and CD4 T cells after COVID-19. Their specific antigens are unknown. One entry per CDR3 protein results from TCRdb running MiXCR on the PCR reads. The table lists about 17,000 distinct CDR3 sequences, 45% to 65% of them singletons. The sequencing input was CD4+ T cells from blood, cultured in vitro. The receptors originated from a human donor who had recovered from COVID-19. Each CDR3 is given with its conserved first and last residue. Fields, in order: D gene, J gene, clone size, V gene, CDR3 DNA, CDR3 protein. D genes are given only for firm matches. Size values are once, few and many counts, or a class for expanded clones, and some rows have none.

d_gene: .; j_gene: TRBJ2-1; abundance: .; v_gene: TRBV7-2; CDR3nt: TGTGCCAGCAGTTCGGCCTCCTACAATGAGCAGTTCTTC; CDR3aa: CASSSASYNEQFF
d_gene: .; j_gene: TRBJ1-2; abundance: few; v_gene: TRBV6-1; CDR3nt: TGTGCCAGCAGAACGGACCCCTATGGCTACACCTTC; CDR3aa: CASRTDPYGYTF
d_gene: TRBD1; j_gene: TRBJ1-5; abundance: .; v_gene: TRBV7-8; CDR3nt: TGTGCCAGCAGCTTAGACAGGGGACACAATCAGCCCCAGCATTTT; CDR3aa: CASSLDRGHNQPQHF
d_gene: .; j_gene: TRBJ2-3; abundance: few; v_gene: TRBV20-1; CDR3nt: TGCAGTGCTCGCCGAGGCTTCGCCAAACTCACAGATACGCAGTATTTT; CDR3aa: CSARRGFAKLTDTQYF
d_gene: .; j_gene: TRBJ1-6; abundance: .; v_gene: TRBV10-3; CDR3nt: TGTGCCATCAGTGGGGGCTCCTATAATTCACCCCTCCACTTT; CDR3aa: CAISGGSYNSPLHF
d_gene: TRBD1; j_gene: TRBJ1-2; abundance: few; v_gene: TRBV27; CDR3nt: TGTGCCAGCAGGAAGGGACAGGGGGCTCGGGATGGCTACACCTTC; CDR3aa: CASRKGQGARDGYTF
d_gene: .; j_gene: TRBJ2-7; abundance: .; v_gene: TRBV5-4; CDR3nt: TGTGCCAGCAGCCGTAACAGCTACGAGCAGTACTTC; CDR3aa: CASSRNSYEQYF
d_gene: TRBD1; j_gene: TRBJ1-1; abundance: .; v_gene: TRBV27; CDR3nt: TGTGCCAGCAGCCGAAGACAGGGGTCGAGGAACACTGAAGCTTTCTTT; CDR3aa: CASSRRQGSRNTEAFF
d_gene: TRBD1; j_gene: TRBJ2-7; abundance: .; v_gene: TRBV28; CDR3nt: TGTGCCAGCAGTATTTTACCGGGACAGGGGACCTACGAGCAGTACTTC; CDR3aa: CASSILPGQGTYEQYF
d_gene: TRBD1; j_gene: TRBJ1-1; abundance: .; v_gene: TRBV12-3/TRBV12-4; CDR3nt: TGTGCCAGCAGTTACCGGGACAGGGGCACTGAAGCTTTCTTT; CDR3aa: CASSYRDRGTEAFF
d_gene: .; j_gene: TRBJ2-7; abundance: .; v_gene: TRBV19; CDR3nt: TGTGCCAGTAGTATGCGGCAGACCTACGAGCAGTACTTC; CDR3aa: CASSMRQTYEQYF
d_gene: TRBD1; j_gene: TRBJ2-5; abundance: .; v_gene: TRBV12-3/TRBV12-4; CDR3nt: TGTGCCAGCAGTTTAGATGGGACAGCCCAAGAGACCCAGTACTTC; CDR3aa: CASSLDGTAQETQYF
d_gene: TRBD2; j_gene: TRBJ2-5; abundance: few; v_gene: TRBV4-3; CDR3nt: TGCGCCAGCAGCCAAGACCTCAAGGGCGCTAGCGGGGGAGAGACCCAGTACTTC; CDR3aa: CASSQDLKGASGGETQYF
d_gene: TRBD1; j_gene: TRBJ2-3; abundance: .; v_gene: TRBV7-2; CDR3nt: TGTGCCAGCAGCTTAGTGGCCACTGGACAGGGATGGACGCAGTATTTT; CDR3aa: CASSLVATGQGWTQYF
d_gene: TRBD1; j_gene: TRBJ2-1; abundance: .; v_gene: TRBV6-1; CDR3nt: TGTGCCAGCAGTACGGGACAGGTTCACAATGAGCAGTTCTTC; CDR3aa: CASSTGQVHNEQFF
d_gene: TRBD1; j_gene: TRBJ1-1; abundance: .; v_gene: TRBV28; CDR3nt: TGTGCCAGCAGCCCCCCGGGACAGGCTTCTAAGGCGGACACTGAAGCTTTCTTT; CDR3aa: CASSPPGQASKADTEAFF
d_gene: .; j_gene: TRBJ2-5; abundance: .; v_gene: TRBV27; CDR3nt: TGTGCCAGCACGTCCGGGGCCGCCGGGGGGACCCAGTACTTC; CDR3aa: CASTSGAAGGTQYF
d_gene: .; j_gene: TRBJ2-7; abundance: few; v_gene: TRBV20-1; CDR3nt: TGCAGTGTTGGCTCCTCGACCTACGAGCAGTACTTC; CDR3aa: CSVGSSTYEQYF
d_gene: .; j_gene: TRBJ2-2; abundance: .; v_gene: TRBV15; CDR3nt: TGTGCCACCAGCGGCGGGTATACCGGGGAGCTGTTTTTT; CDR3aa: CATSGGYTGELFF
d_gene: .; j_gene: TRBJ1-5; abundance: .; v_gene: TRBV21-1; CDR3nt: TGTGCCAGCAGCAAAGTAGGTGGGCTCTTCTATCAGCCCCAGCATTTT; CDR3aa: CASSKVGGLFYQPQHF
d_gene: TRBD2; j_gene: TRBJ2-3; abundance: .; v_gene: TRBV5-4; CDR3nt: TGTGCCAGCAGCTTGGGACTAGCGGGAAGCACAGATACGCAGTATTTT; CDR3aa: CASSLGLAGSTDTQYF
d_gene: .; j_gene: TRBJ2-5; abundance: few; v_gene: TRBV6-1; CDR3nt: TGTGCCAGCAGCCCAGGGGGGGGGATGGAGACCCAGTACTTC; CDR3aa: CASSPGGGMETQYF
d_gene: TRBD2; j_gene: TRBJ2-1; abundance: .; v_gene: TRBV6-1; CDR3nt: TGTGCCAGCAGTGTACGCGGGAGGGACCATGAGCAGTTCTTC; CDR3aa: CASSVRGRDHEQFF
d_gene: .; j_gene: TRBJ1-5; abundance: few; v_gene: TRBV2; CDR3nt: TGTGCCAGCAGTCCCGAATCCCTTCAGCCCCAGCATTTT; CDR3aa: CASSPESLQPQHF
d_gene: .; j_gene: TRBJ1-2; abundance: .; v_gene: TRBV20-1; CDR3nt: TGCAGTGCTAGGGACCTAAACTATGGCTACACCTTC; CDR3aa: CSARDLNYGYTF
d_gene: .; j_gene: TRBJ2-7; abundance: .; v_gene: TRBV20-1; CDR3nt: TGCAGTGCTAGAGGGGCCGGGTTGGAGGGGGCCCACGAGCAGTACTTC; CDR3aa: CSARGAGLEGAHEQYF
d_gene: .; j_gene: TRBJ1-2; abundance: .; v_gene: TRBV6-1; CDR3nt: TGTGCCAGCAGGGCCGGACAGAGGGCTTATGGCTACACCTTC; CDR3aa: CASRAGQRAYGYTF
d_gene: TRBD2; j_gene: TRBJ2-3; abundance: .; v_gene: TRBV7-2; CDR3nt: TGTGCCAGCAGCCTACAAGTAGCGGGAGGGGATACGCAGTATTTT; CDR3aa: CASSLQVAGGDTQYF
d_gene: .; j_gene: TRBJ2-3; abundance: once; v_gene: TRBV4-3; CDR3nt: TGCGCCAGCAGCCAAGATGTTTTTGGGGGGCCATCACGAGATACGCAGTATTTT; CDR3aa: CASSQDVFGGPSRDTQYF